The entry below gives a single T cell receptor beta chain sequence along with its context. The antigen is undetermined. A second PCR of 7 to 11 cycles used a sample-barcoded 5' primer and a J-beta primer mix. MiXCR, applied by TCRdb to the 5' RACE reads, yields one record per CDR3 protein. The sample comprises around 900,000 distinct CDR3 sequences, roughly half of which are singletons, and over 20% rests with the top ten. This sample stems from a study of blood T cells in healthy people across ages. General study points: TCR beta diversity tracked closely with naive T cell percentage. Researchers judged that diversity estimates from one million T cells fell short of true values.

The CDR3 is made up of 17 amino acids. Germline V gene sequence: CDR1 SGHVT, CDR2 SQSDAQ. V dropped 4 bases and J dropped 2; count of bases not matched to a gene: 10. The sequencing sample was made of blood. The rearrangement joins TRBV7-4 to TRBJ2-4; 8 bases line up with TRBD1. This clonotype originated in a woman aged 60 to 75 in good health. CDR3 protein: CASSCLPGQVTKNIQYF. CDR3 in DNA: TGTGCCAGCAGCTGCTTACCGGGACAGGTGACCAAAAACATTCAGTACTTC.